This T cell receptor beta chain was sequenced for a study of identical twins. Deletions cut 0 bases from V and 0 bases from J, with 7 bases between. CDR3 length equals 14 residues. Per the germline V gene, CDR1 is SGHRS and CDR2 is YFSETQ. Each donor was a healthy Caucasian. MiXCR was run by TCRdb on the 5' RACE reads, yielding one entry per CDR3 protein. The profile shows approximately 1.8 million distinct CDR3 sequences, 32% of them singletons. The TCR sequence derives from a newborn girl in good health. Sequencing input: cord blood. The genes are TRBV5-1 and TRBJ2-7, with D possibly being TRBD2 (5 bases). CDR3 sequence reads: CASSLEDFSYEQYF. In DNA form, the CDR3 reads TGCGCCAGCAGCTTGGAGGACTTCTCCTACGAGCAGTACTTC.